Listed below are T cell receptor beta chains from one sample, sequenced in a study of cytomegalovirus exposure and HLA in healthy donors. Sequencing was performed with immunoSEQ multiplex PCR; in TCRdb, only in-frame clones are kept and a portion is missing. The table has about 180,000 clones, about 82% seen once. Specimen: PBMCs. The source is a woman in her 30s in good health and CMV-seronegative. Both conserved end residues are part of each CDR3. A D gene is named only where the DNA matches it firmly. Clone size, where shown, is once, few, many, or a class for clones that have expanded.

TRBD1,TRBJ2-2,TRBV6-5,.,CASSYFGGQGVGELFF,TGTGCCAGCAGTTACTTTGGGGGACAGGGGGTGGGGGAGCTGTTTTTT
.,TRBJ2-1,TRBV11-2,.,CASSLGGQLTYNEQFF,TGTGCCAGCAGCTTAGGAGGACAGCTAACCTACAATGAGCAGTTCTTC
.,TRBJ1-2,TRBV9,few,CVHYRGYYGYTF,TGTGTACATTACCGGGGGTACTATGGCTACACCTTC
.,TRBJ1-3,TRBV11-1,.,CASSLFGGALSGNTIYF,TGTGCCAGCAGCTTATTCGGCGGGGCACTCTCTGGAAACACCATATATTTT
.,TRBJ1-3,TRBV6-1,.,CASSEVVSSGNTIYF,TGTGCCAGCAGTGAAGTGGTGAGCTCTGGAAACACCATATATTTT
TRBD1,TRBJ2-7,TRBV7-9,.,CASSDGTAYEQYF,TGTGCCAGCAGCGATGGGACAGCCTACGAGCAGTACTTC
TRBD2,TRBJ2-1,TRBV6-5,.,CASSYSLGLGNEQFF,TGTGCCAGCAGTTACTCCCTGGGACTAGGCAATGAGCAGTTCTTC
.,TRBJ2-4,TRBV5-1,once,CASSLGQGGSNIQYF,TGCGCCAGCAGCTTGGGGCAGGGGGGTAGTAACATTCAGTACTTC
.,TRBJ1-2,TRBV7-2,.,CASSRGLGENGYTF,TGTGCCAGCAGCCGAGGCCTCGGGGAAAATGGCTACACCTTC
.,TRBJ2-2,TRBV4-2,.,CASSQEWVRAGELFF,TGTGCCAGCAGCCAAGAATGGGTCCGGGCCGGGGAGCTGTTTTTT
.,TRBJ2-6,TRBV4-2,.,CASSQDRRTGASGANVLTF,TGTGCCAGCAGCCAAGATCGCCGGACTGGCGCCTCTGGGGCCAACGTCCTGACTTTC
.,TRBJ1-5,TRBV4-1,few,CASSHSQGPHTDQPQHF,TGCGCCAGCAGCCATTCACAGGGACCCCACACCGATCAGCCCCAGCATTTT
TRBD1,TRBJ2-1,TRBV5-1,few,CASSSEPQTGANEQFF,TGCGCCAGCAGCTCGGAGCCTCAAACAGGGGCCAATGAGCAGTTCTTC
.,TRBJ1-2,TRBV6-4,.,CASSDSKSGNYGYTF,TGTGCCAGCAGTGACTCGAAATCAGGGAACTATGGCTACACCTTC
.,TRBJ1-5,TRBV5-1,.,CASSLGDKTNQPQHF,TGCGCCAGCAGCTTGGGGGACAAGACCAATCAGCCCCAGCATTTT
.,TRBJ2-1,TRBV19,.,CASSLSSSSYNEQFF,TGTGCCAGTAGTCTTAGTTCGAGCTCCTACAATGAGCAGTTCTTC
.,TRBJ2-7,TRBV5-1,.,CASSFAGPGYEQYF,TGCGCCAGCAGCTTTGCGGGCCCCGGGTACGAGCAGTACTTC
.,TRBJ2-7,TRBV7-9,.,CASSQVVGPFSEQYF,TGTGCCAGCAGCCAAGTAGTGGGCCCGTTTAGCGAGCAGTACTTC
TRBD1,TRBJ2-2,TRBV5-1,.,CASSSDRGGTGELFF,TGCGCCAGCAGCTCGGACAGGGGGGGCACCGGGGAGCTGTTTTTT
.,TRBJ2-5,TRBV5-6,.,CASSLAPRFGRFQETQYF,TGTGCCAGCAGCTTGGCGCCACGTTTTGGCCGATTTCAAGAGACCCAGTACTTC
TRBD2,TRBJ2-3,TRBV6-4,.,CASSDAGGGTDTQYF,TGTGCCAGCAGTGACGCGGGGGGCGGCACAGATACGCAGTATTTT
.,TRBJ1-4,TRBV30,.,CASQKGATNEKLFF,TGTGCCTCCCAAAAAGGGGCAACTAATGAAAAACTGTTTTTT
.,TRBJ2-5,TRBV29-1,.,CSVEGLTNQETQYF,TGCAGCGTTGAGGGGCTAACCAACCAAGAGACCCAGTACTTC
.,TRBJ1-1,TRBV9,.,CASSVAGGPRTEAFF,TGTGCCAGCAGCGTAGCGGGGGGGCCGCGAACTGAAGCTTTCTTT
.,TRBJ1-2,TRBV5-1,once,CASSPHTPEGYGYTF,TGCGCCAGCAGCCCTCATACCCCGGAGGGCTATGGCTACACCTTC